One sample yielded the 17 T cell receptor beta chains listed below, sequenced in a study of blood T cell repertoires in COVID-19. Assay used: immunoSEQ multiplex PCR; TCRdb lists only in-frame clones, some missing. The sample contains fewer than 90,000 clones, less than 90% of which appear only once. Sequenced input: peripheral blood. The receptors here all came from a man older than 75 in a cohort sampled during active COVID-19.

V gene TRBV3-1 (or the pseudogene TRBV3-2) combines with J gene TRBJ1-1; D is uncertain. The CDR3 runs 13 residues. CDR1 and CDR2 from the germline V gene are LGHDT and YNNKEL (reference sequence). V was clipped by 1 base and J by 6 bases, with 9 bases between them. CDR3 DNA sequence: TGTGCCAGCAGCCAAGGAGCGTCGTCTGAAGCTTTCTTT. It specifies CASSQGASSEAFF.

The chain joins TRBV5-1 to TRBJ2-3; 10 bases are a match to TRBD2. Germline CDR1 and CDR2: SGHRS and YFSETQ. After removal of 4 bases from V and 7 bases from J, the junction contained 9 bases not matched to a gene. The CDR3 loop spans 15 amino acids. The chain's CDR3 is CASSVALAGMNTQYF. Written as DNA, the CDR3 is TGCGCCAGCAGCGTAGCACTAGCGGGGATGAATACGCAGTATTTT.

J is TRBJ1-3 and V is TRBV5-5; D gene ambiguous. V was clipped by 2 bases and J by 1 base, with 7 bases between them. The germline CDR1 and CDR2 sequences are SGHKS and YYEKEE (reference sequence). CDR3 size: 14 residues. In nucleotides, the CDR3 is TGTGCCAGCAGCTTTGTGACATCTGGAAACACCATATATTTT. It translates to CASSFVTSGNTIYF.

V and J are TRBV12-3 or TRBV12-4 and TRBJ1-2; the D gene is possibly TRBD1 (5 bases). The V end was cut by 0 bases, the J end by 5 bases, with 7 bases between. CDR3 length equals 13 residues. CDR3 in DNA: TGTGCCAGCAGTTTAGCAGGGGAATATGGCTACACCTTC. Residues: CASSLAGEYGYTF.

The genes are TRBV4-1 and TRBJ2-2, with 7 bases aligning to TRBD1. CDR1 is MGHRA, CDR2 YSYEKL, per germline. After removal of 4 bases from V and 1 base from J, the junction contained 6 bases not matched to a gene. This CDR3 has 16 amino acids. The CDR3 is CASSRGQEKNTGELFF. DNA for the CDR3: TGCGCCAGCAGCCGAGGACAGGAGAAGAACACCGGGGAGCTGTTTTTT.

The V gene is TRBV19, the J gene TRBJ2-3, with D perhaps matching TRBD1 (5 bases). Deletions cut 1 base from V and 4 bases from J, with 12 bases between. There are 15 residues in the CDR3. Germline CDR1 is LNHDA and CDR2 is SQIVND (reference sequence). This CDR3 is CASSIGGIIADTQYF. CDR3 sequence (DNA): TGTGCCAGTAGTATAGGGGGCATTATCGCAGATACGCAGTATTTT. The variable domain in full, completed from reference TRBV19 and TRBJ2-3, reads DGGITQSPKYLFRKEGQNVTLSCEQNLNHDAMYWYRQDPGQGLRLIYYSQIVNDFQKGDIAEGYSVSREKKESFPLTVTSAQKNPTAFYLCASSIGGIIADTQYFGPGTRLTVL.

This chain joins TRBV4-1 and TRBJ1-6; no clear D. The germline V gene has CDR1 MGHRA and CDR2 YSYEKL. This CDR3 is 13 amino acids long. The germline V and J ends were trimmed by 5 bases and 8 bases, with 10 bases remaining between them. This CDR3 reads CASSAGGDSPLHF. In nucleotides, the CDR3 is TGCGCCAGCAGCGCCGGCGGGGATTCACCCCTCCACTTT.

V usage is TRBV5-5 and J usage is TRBJ1-3; 7 bases map to TRBD1. The CDR3 has 18 amino acids. Germline loops: CDR1 SGHKS, CDR2 YYEKEE (reference sequence). The trim removed 2 bases at V and 4 bases at J, leaving 15 bases unmatched. This CDR3 is CASSLLGRQGRSGNTIYF. The CDR3 nucleotides read TGTGCCAGCAGCTTATTGGGACGACAGGGAAGGTCAGGAAACACCATATATTTT.

This sequence joins TRBV6-5 and TRBJ1-1; 7 positions agree with TRBD1. CDR3 length equals 12 residues. Unmatched junction bases numbered 8, after V lost 6 bases and J lost 10 bases. Germline-derived CDR1 and CDR2 are MNHEY and SVGAGI. CDR3 sequence reads: CASSPRGDGAFF. CDR3 nucleotides: TGTGCCAGCAGCCCCAGGGGGGATGGAGCTTTCTTT.

The chain couples TRBV18 to TRBJ1-5; TRBD1 matches 8 bases. With V trimmed by 6 bases and J by 6 bases, 10 bases remained unmatched. Germline V gene lookup returns CDR1 KGHSH and CDR2 LQKENI. The CDR3 has 15 amino acids. CDR3 nucleotides: TGTGCCAGCTCGTCCGGACAGGGTGGGTCTCAGCCCCAGCATTTT. Its translation: CASSSGQGGSQPQHF.

This chain joins TRBV14 and TRBJ2-3, with D possibly TRBD2 on 6 matching bases. Deletions cut 0 bases from V and 5 bases from J, with 24 bases between. The germline gives CDR1 SGHDN, CDR2 FVKESK. The CDR3 runs to 19 residues. The CDR3 is CASSQDRLAPGLSGDTQYF. In nucleotides, the CDR3 is TGTGCCAGCAGCCAAGACCGATTGGCACCGGGACTTTCCGGAGATACGCAGTATTTT.

The rearrangement links TRBV4-2 to TRBJ1-1, with D possibly matching TRBD1 (5 bases). Germline assignment: CDR1 LGHNA and CDR2 YNFKEQ. The V and J ends lost 6 bases and 1 base respectively, with 12 bases between them. This CDR3 spans 14 amino acids. The CDR3 region has the DNA TGTGCCAGCAGTTACATCGGACAGAACACTGAAGCTTTCTTT. Translated: CASSYIGQNTEAFF.

This clone was detected once. This chain joins TRBV18 and TRBJ2-3; no clear D gene. Trimming took off 0 bases at V and 1 base at J, with 5 bases between the two ends. Germline-derived CDR1 and CDR2 are KGHSH and LQKENI. The CDR3 runs 14 residues. The CDR3 DNA reads TGTGCCAGCTCACCACCGAGTCGCACAGATACGCAGTATTTT. Protein sequence: CASSPPSRTDTQYF.

V gene TRBV18 combines with J gene TRBJ1-2, with a weak D call TRBD1 (5 bases). This CDR3 region has 15 residues. Germline CDR1 is KGHSH and CDR2 is LQKENI. V was shortened by 2 bases and J by 0 bases, with 10 bases between the two germline ends. In DNA form, the CDR3 reads TGTGCCAGCTCACCATCGACGGACACTAACTATGGCTACACCTTC. Translated, it gives CASSPSTDTNYGYTF. The full variable domain, completed using reference TRBV18 and TRBJ1-2, is NAGVMQNPRHLVRRRGQEARLRCSPMKGHSHVYWYRQLPEEGLKFMVYLQKENIIDESGMPKERFSAEFPKEGPSILRIQQVVRGDSAAYFCASSPSTDTNYGYTFGSGTRLTVV.

J is TRBJ2-5 and V is TRBV2; the match to TRBD1 covers 7 bases. CDR3 length equals 15 residues. Germline V gene data show CDR1 as SNHLY and CDR2 as FYNNEI. V shed 9 bases and J 0 bases; nucleotides not matched to a gene: 10. The CDR3 sequence is CASSYRGGDQETQYF. CDR3 coding DNA: TGTGCCAGTTCTTACAGGGGCGGAGACCAAGAGACCCAGTACTTC.

V usage is TRBV10-3 and J usage is TRBJ2-7; 8 nucleotides line up with TRBD1. The V gene end was trimmed by 3 bases and the J gene end by 7 bases; junction bases not matched to a gene: 14. Germline V gene data show CDR1 as ENHRY and CDR2 as SYGVKD. The CDR3 loop spans 16 amino acids. Here the CDR3 reads CAISDPMGQQGEEQYF. Written as DNA, the CDR3 is TGTGCCATCAGTGATCCTATGGGCCAACAGGGGGAGGAGCAGTACTTC.

This clone has just one count. The chain uses TRBV19 and TRBJ2-7, with a tentative D call TRBD2 (6 bases). The CDR3 is 14 residues long. V was trimmed by 2 bases and J by 3 bases, leaving 11 bases between them. In germline, CDR1 is LNHDA, CDR2 SQIVND (reference sequence). The CDR3 loop reads CASSIRLGGYEQYV. DNA of the CDR3: TGTGCCAGTAGTATACGCCTCGGGGGCTACGAGCAGTACGTC.